These 5 T cell receptor beta chains originate from one sample sequenced in a study of CXCR3-negative and CXCR3-positive naive CD8 T cells. Findings of the study overall: CXCR3-positive naive cells carried more hydrophobic TRB CDR3s than CXCR3-negative naive cells did.

Via 5' RACE with UMI labels, TRB cDNA libraries were prepared. Reprocessing the 5' RACE reads, TCRdb reports a single entry for every CDR3 protein and omits DNA. The listing contains over 150,000 distinct CDR3 sequences. Their specific antigens are unknown. Input material: naive CXCR3+ CD8+ T cells from blood. Subset indicated: CD45RO-CCR7+CD27+CD95- naive CD8+ T cells expressing CXCR3 (TNR3+). Every receptor here comes from a human donor in good health. Some clones in this sample may be carry-over from other donors' samples.

The J gene is TRBJ2-3, the V gene TRBV29-1; TCRdb names TRBD2, which stays unverified in the absence of DNA. The CDR3 is 17 residues long. Germline V CDR1 and CDR2: SQVTM, ANQGSEA. The CDR3 sequence: CSVTGTSGGDSTDTQYF.

The V call is TRBV7-2, the J call TRBJ2-7; the TCRdb D gene call, TRBD2, has no DNA to confirm it. The length of the CDR3 is 14 residues. Germline loops: CDR1 SGHTA, CDR2 FQGNSA. CDR3 loop: CASSDLGPTYEQYF.

The V and J genes are TRBV6-6 and TRBJ2-7; TCRdb's D call, TRBD1, is unchecked because there is no DNA. Germline V CDR1 and CDR2: MNHNY, SVGAGI (reference sequence). The CDR3 is 12 residues long. This CDR3 is CASSYEGNEQYF.

The chain links TRBV15 to TRBJ2-7; TCRdb's D gene call, TRBD2, goes unchecked for lack of DNA. The CDR3 is made up of 15 amino acids. Per the germline V gene, CDR1 is LNHNV and CDR2 is YYDKDF (reference sequence). The CDR3 reads CATSIAGGPTYEQYF.

CDR3 in amino acids: CASSSGHGTGELFF. The rearrangement joins TRBV12-3 or TRBV12-4 to TRBJ2-2; TCRdb selects TRBD1, and the lack of DNA leaves this call unchecked. The CDR3 is 14 amino acids.